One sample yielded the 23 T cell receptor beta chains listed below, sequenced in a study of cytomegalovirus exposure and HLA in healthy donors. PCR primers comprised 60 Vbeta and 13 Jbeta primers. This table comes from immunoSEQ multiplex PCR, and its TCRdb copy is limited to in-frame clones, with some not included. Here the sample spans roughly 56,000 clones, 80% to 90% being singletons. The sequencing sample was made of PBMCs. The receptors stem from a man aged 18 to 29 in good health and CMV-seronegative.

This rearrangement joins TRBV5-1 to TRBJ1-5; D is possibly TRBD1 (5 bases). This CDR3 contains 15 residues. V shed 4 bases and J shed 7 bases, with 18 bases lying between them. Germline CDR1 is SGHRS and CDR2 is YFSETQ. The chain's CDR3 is CASSELGGSEQPQHF. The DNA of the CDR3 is TGCGCCAGCAGCGAGTTGGGGGGGTCAGAGCAGCCCCAGCATTTT.

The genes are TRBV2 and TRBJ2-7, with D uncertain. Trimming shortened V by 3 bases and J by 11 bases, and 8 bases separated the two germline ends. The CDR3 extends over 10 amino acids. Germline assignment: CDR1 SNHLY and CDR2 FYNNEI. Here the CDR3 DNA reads TGTGCCAGCAGTGAGGTGTCGGAGTACTTC. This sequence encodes CASSEVSEYF.

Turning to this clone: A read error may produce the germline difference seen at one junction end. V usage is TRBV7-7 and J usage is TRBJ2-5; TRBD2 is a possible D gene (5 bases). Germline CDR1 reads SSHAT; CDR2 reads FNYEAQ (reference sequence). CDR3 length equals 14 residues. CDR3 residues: CASSTGRGQETQYF. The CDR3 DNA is TGTGCTAGCAGCACCGGACGGGGCCAAGAGACCCAGTACTTC. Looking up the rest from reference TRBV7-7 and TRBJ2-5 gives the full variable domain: GAGVSQSPRYKVTKRGQDVTLRCDPISSHATLYWYQQALGQGPEFLTYFNYEAQPDKSGLPSDRFSAERPEGSISTLTIQRTEQRDSAMYRCASSTGRGQETQYFGPGTRLLVL.

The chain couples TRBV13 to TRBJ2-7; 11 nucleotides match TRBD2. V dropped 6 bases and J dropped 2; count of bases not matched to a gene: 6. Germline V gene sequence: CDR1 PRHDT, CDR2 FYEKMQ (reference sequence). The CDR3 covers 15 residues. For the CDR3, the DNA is TGTGCCAGCAGACCGACTAGCGGGGAGCCCTACGAGCAGTACTTC. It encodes CASRPTSGEPYEQYF. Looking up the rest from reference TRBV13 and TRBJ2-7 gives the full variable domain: AAGVIQSPRHLIKEKRETATLKCYPIPRHDTVYWYQQGPGQDPQFLISFYEKMQSDKGSIPDRFSAQQFSDYHSELNMSSLELGDSALYFCASRPTSGEPYEQYFGPGTRLTVT.

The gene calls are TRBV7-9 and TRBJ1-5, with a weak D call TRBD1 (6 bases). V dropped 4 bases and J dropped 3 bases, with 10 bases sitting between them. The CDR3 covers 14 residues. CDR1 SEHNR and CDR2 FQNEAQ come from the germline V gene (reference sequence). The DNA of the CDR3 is TGTGCCAGCAGCTCCGCAGGGGACAATCAGCCCCAGCATTTT. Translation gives CASSSAGDNQPQHF.

The CDR3 DNA sequence: TGTGCCAGCAGTCTTGACAGGGGACATGGCTACACCTTC. This gives the protein CASSLDRGHGYTF. This rearrangement joins TRBV5-6 to TRBJ1-2, with TRBD1 matching 8 bases. The CDR3 runs 13 residues. The V and J ends lost 5 bases and 6 bases, in that order; junction bases with no gene match: 6. The germline gives CDR1 SGHDT, CDR2 YYEEEE.

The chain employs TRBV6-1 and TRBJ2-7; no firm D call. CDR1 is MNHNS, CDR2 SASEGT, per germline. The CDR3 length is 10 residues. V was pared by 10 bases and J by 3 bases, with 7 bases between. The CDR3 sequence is CAIAGYEQYF. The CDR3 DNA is TGTGCCATAGCCGGCTACGAGCAGTACTTC.

The CDR3 protein is CASSLAIDGQPYEQYF. CDR3 nucleotides: TGTGCCAGCAGCTTGGCGATCGACGGACAGCCCTACGAGCAGTACTTC. This chain uses TRBV5-6 with TRBJ2-7; perhaps TRBD1 as D (6 bases). Deletions cut 0 bases from V and 2 bases from J, with 15 bases between. The CDR3 is 16 amino acids. The V gene's germline CDR1 is SGHDT and CDR2 YYEEEE.

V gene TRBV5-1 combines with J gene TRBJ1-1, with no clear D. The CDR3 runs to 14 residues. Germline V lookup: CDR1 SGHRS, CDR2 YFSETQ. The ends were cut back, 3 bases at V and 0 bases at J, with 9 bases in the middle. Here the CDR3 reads CASSSPVMNTEAFF. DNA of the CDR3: TGCGCCAGCAGCTCTCCAGTCATGAACACTGAAGCTTTCTTT.

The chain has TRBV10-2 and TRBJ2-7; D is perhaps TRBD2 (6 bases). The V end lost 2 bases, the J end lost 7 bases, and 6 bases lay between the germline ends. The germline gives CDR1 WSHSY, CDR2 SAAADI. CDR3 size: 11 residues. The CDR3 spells CASSEGGEQYF. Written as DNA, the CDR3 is TGCGCCAGCAGTGAGGGGGGGGAGCAGTACTTC.

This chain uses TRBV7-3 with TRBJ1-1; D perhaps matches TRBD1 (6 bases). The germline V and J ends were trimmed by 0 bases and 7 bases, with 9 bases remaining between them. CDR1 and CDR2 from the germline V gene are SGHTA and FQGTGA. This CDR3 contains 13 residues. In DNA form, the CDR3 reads TGTGCCAGCAGCTTAACACAGGGTGGTGAAGCTTTCTTT. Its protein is CASSLTQGGEAFF.

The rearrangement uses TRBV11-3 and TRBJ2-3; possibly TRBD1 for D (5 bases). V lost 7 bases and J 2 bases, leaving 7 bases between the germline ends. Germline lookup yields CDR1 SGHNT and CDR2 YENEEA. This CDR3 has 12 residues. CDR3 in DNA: TGTGCCAGCACCAGGGACACAGATACGCAGTATTTT. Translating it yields CASTRDTDTQYF.

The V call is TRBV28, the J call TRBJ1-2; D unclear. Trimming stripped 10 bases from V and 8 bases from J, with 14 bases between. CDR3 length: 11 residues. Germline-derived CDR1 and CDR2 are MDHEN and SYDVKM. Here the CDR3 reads CANQTPGGYTF. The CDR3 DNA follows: TGTGCCAATCAGACCCCGGGGGGCTACACCTTC.

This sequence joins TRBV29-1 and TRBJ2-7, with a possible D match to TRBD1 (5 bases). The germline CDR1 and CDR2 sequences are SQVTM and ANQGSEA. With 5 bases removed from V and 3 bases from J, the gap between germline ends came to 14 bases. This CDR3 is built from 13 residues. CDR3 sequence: CSVQGSFHYEQYF. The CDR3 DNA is TGCAGCGTTCAGGGTTCTTTCCACTACGAGCAGTACTTC.

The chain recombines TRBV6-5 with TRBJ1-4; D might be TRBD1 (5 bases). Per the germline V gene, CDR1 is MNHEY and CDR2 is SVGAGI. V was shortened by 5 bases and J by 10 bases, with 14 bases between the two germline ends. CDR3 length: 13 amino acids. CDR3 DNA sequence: TGTGCCAGCAGTCTCGGGGGACGGGGAAAACTGTTTTTT. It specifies CASSLGGRGKLFF.

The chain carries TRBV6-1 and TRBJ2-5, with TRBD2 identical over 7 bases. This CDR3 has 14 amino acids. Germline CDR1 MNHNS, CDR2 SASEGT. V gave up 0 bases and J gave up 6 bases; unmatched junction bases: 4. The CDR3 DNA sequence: TGTGCCAGCAGTGAAGCTTGGGGGGGAAAGACCCAGTACTTC. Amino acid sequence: CASSEAWGGKTQYF.

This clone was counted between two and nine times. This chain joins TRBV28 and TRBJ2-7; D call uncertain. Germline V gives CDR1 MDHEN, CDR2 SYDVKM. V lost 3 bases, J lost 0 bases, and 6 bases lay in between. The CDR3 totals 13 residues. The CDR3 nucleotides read TGTGCCAGCAGTTTTCAGGCCTCCTACGAGCAGTACTTC. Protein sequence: CASSFQASYEQYF.

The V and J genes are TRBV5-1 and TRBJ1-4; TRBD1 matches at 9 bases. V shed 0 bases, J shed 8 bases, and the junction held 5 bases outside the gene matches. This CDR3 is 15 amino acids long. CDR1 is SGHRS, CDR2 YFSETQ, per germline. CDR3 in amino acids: CASSLDRDRVEKLFF. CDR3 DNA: TGCGCCAGCAGCTTGGACCGGGACAGGGTGGAAAAACTGTTTTTT.

The CDR3 DNA reads TGTGCCACCGCGGGAGGGGGGTACAATGAGCAGTTCTTC. This translates into CATAGGGYNEQFF. The J gene is TRBJ2-1, the V gene TRBV19; 9 bases line up with TRBD2. Germline assignment: CDR1 LNHDA and CDR2 SQIVND (reference sequence). This CDR3 has 13 residues. V lost 10 bases, J lost 4 bases, and 5 bases stayed unmatched.

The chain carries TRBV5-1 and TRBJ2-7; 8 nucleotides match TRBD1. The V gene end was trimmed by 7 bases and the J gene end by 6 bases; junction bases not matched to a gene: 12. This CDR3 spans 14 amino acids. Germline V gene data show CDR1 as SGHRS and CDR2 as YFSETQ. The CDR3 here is CASRKTGDFSEQYF. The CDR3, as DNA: TGCGCCAGCCGGAAGACAGGGGACTTTAGCGAGCAGTACTTC.

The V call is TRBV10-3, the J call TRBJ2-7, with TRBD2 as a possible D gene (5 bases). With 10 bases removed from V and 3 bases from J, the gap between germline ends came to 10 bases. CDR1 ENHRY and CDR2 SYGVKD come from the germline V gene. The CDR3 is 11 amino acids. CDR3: CATEGSYEQYF. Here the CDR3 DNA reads TGTGCCACCGAGGGCAGCTACGAGCAGTACTTC.

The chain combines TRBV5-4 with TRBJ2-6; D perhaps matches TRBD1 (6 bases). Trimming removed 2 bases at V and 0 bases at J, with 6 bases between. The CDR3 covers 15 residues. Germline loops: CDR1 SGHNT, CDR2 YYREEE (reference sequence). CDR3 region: CASSLQGSGANVLTF. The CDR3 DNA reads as TGTGCCAGCAGCTTACAGGGCTCTGGGGCCAACGTCCTGACTTTC. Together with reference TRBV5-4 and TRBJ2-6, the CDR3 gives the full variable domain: ETGVTQSPTHLIKTRGQQVTLRCSSQSGHNTVSWYQQALGQGPQFIFQYYREEENGRGNFPPRFSGLQFPNYSSELNVNALELDDSALYLCASSLQGSGANVLTFGAGSRLTVL.

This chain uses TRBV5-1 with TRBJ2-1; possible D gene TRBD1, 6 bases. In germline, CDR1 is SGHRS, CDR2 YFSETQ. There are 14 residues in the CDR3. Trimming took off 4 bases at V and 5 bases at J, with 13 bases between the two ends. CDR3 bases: TGCGCCAGCAGCGGGGGCGGGTACAACAATGAGCAGTTCTTC. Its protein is CASSGGGYNNEQFF.